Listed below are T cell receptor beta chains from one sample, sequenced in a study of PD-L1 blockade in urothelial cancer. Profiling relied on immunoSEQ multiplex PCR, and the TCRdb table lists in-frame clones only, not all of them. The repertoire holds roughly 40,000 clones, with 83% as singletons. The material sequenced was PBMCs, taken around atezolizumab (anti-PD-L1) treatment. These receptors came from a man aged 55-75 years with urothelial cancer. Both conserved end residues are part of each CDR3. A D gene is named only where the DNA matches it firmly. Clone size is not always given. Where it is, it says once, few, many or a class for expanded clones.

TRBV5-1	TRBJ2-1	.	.	TGCGCCAGCGGGGGACAAAACTACAATGAGCAGTTCTTC	CASGGQNYNEQFF
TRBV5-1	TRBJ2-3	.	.	TGCGCCAGCAGCTCTACAGCGGGAGATACGCAGTATTTT	CASSSTAGDTQYF
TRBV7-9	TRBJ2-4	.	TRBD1	TGTGCCAGCAGCTTGACAGGGGATTATGTGGGGCAAAACATTCAGTACTTC	CASSLTGDYVGQNIQYF
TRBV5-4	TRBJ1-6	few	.	TGTGCCAGCAGCTTGGATGGCTCACCCCTCCACTTT	CASSLDGSPLHF
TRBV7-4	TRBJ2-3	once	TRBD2	TGTGCCAGCAGCCTCGGACTAGCGGGAGTAACAGATACGCAGTATTTT	CASSLGLAGVTDTQYF
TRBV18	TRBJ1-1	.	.	TGTGCCAGCTCACGCCAGGAGGGAATGAACACTGAAGCTTTCTTT	CASSRQEGMNTEAFF
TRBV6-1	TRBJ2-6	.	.	TGTGCCAGCAGTGTCAGCTCTGGGGCCAACGTCCTGACTTTC	CASSVSSGANVLTF
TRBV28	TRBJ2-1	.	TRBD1	TGTGCCAGCATTGCAACAGGGGACAATGAGCAGTTCTTC	CASIATGDNEQFF
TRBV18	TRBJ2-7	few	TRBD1	TGTGCCAGCTCACCCACCGGGACAGGGGGCGACGAGCAGTACTTC	CASSPTGTGGDEQYF
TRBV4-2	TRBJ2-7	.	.	TGTGCCAGCAGCCAAGACAGGGCGCGGGAGCAGTACTTC	CASSQDRAREQYF
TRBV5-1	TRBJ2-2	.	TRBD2	TGCGCCAGCAGCCCCGGACTAGTAAACACCGGGGAGCTGTTTTTT	CASSPGLVNTGELFF
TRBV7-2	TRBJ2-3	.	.	TGTGCCAGCAGCTTATGGGTACAGGCCACAGATACGCAGTATTTT	CASSLWVQATDTQYF
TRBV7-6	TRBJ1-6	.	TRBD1	TGTGCCAGCAGCTGGGGTGGAGGGGGCGCCCGGAATTCACCCCTCCACTTT	CASSWGGGGARNSPLHF
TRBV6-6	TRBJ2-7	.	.	TGTGCCAGCAGAGCGGGTATAACTCGCGAGCAGTACTTC	CASRAGITREQYF
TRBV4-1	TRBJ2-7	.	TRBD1	TGCGCCAGCAGCCCCGGTGGAGGGACAGGGCCCTACGAGCAGTACTTC	CASSPGGGTGPYEQYF
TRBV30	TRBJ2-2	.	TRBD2	TGTGCCTGGAGGGTCCTCCCGGGACTAGCGGGAGGAGTCACCGGGGAGCTGTTTTTT	CAWRVLPGLAGGVTGELFF
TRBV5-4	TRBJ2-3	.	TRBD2	TGTGCCAGCAGCTTAGTACGCAGCGGGGGCACAGATACGCAGTATTTT	CASSLVRSGGTDTQYF
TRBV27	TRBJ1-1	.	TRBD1	TGTGCCAGCAGACCGACAGGGCCTGACACTGAAGCTTTCTTT	CASRPTGPDTEAFF
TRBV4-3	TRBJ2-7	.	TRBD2	TGCGCCAGCAGCCAAGCCAGTTCCGGGACTAGCCTACGCGAGCAGTACTTC	CASSQASSGTSLREQYF
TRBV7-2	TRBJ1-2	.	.	TGTGCCAGCAGCTCCCGAACGATCGGTGGCTACACCTTC	CASSSRTIGGYTF
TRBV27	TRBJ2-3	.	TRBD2	TGTGCCAGCAACTCTTTAGCGGGGGATACAGATACGCAGTATTTT	CASNSLAGDTDTQYF
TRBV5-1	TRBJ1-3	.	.	TGCGCCAGCAGCTTGGGGACTGGGAGCTCTGGAAACACCATATATTTT	CASSLGTGSSGNTIYF
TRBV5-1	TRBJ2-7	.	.	TGCGCCAGCAGCACCGGACAGCAGCCGGAGCAGTACTTC	CASSTGQQPEQYF
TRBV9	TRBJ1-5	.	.	TGTGCCAGCAGCGTAGATGTGGGGAGCGGTGCCCAGCATTTT	CASSVDVGSGAQHF
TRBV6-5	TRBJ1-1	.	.	TGTGCCAGCAGTTACGATAGAACGGTGAACACTGAAGCTTTCTTT	CASSYDRTVNTEAFF
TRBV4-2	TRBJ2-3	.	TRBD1	TGTGCCAGCAGCCCGAACAGGGGGCAGGGGATGAGCACAGATACGCAGTATTTT	CASSPNRGQGMSTDTQYF
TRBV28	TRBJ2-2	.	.	TGTGCCAGCAGTTATAGCGGCAGCACCGGGGAGCTGTTTTTT	CASSYSGSTGELFF
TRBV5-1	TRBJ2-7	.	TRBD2	TGCGCCAGCAGCCCCCGACTAGCGGAGCCCTACGAGCAGTACTTC	CASSPRLAEPYEQYF
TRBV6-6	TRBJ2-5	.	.	TGTGCCAGCAGTTACGCTGAGGGGGTAGAGACCCAGTACTTC	CASSYAEGVETQYF
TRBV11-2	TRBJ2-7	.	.	TGTGCCAGCAGCTTAGATAGCGAGCAGTACTTC	CASSLDSEQYF
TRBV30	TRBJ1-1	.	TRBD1	TGTGCCTGGGGGACAGGCTTGAACACTGAAGCTTTCTTT	CAWGTGLNTEAFF
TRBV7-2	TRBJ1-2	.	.	TGTGCCAGCAGCCCGGACAGAAACTATGGCTACACCTTC	CASSPDRNYGYTF
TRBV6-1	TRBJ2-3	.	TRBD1	TGTGCCACCATCCCACGGACAGGGAACACAGATACGCAGTATTTT	CATIPRTGNTDTQYF
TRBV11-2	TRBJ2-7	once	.	TGTGCCAGCAGCTTATCCACCGGCGGGGATCTCTACGAGCAGTACTTC	CASSLSTGGDLYEQYF
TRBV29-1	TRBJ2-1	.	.	TGCAGCGTGCTTTCTAGATCCTCCTACAATGAGCAGTTCTTC	CSVLSRSSYNEQFF
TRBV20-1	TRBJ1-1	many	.	TGCAGTGCTAGCGTTAACACTGAAGCTTTCTTT	CSASVNTEAFF
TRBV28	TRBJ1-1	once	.	TGTGCCAGCAGTTTATCTCGCCATACTATGAACACTGAAGCTTTCTTT	CASSLSRHTMNTEAFF
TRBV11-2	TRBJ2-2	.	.	TGTGCCAGCAGCTTAAGTCTCCGCCAGCGAAACACCGGGGAGCTGTTTTTT	CASSLSLRQRNTGELFF
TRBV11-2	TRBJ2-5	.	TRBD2	TGTGCCAGCAGCTTATCTGCGGGGGTAGAGACCCAGTACTTC	CASSLSAGVETQYF